The 25 T cell receptor beta chains below come from one sample, sequenced in a study of monozygotic twins with inflammatory bowel disease. TCRdb reprocessed the 5' RACE reads and reports one entry per CDR3 protein, with no DNA. This sample's table reports some 190,000 distinct CDR3 sequences. The specimen sequenced was blood. These receptors were obtained from a human donor with ulcerative colitis or Crohn's disease, or a healthy co-twin of an affected twin (not recorded which).

This rearrangement joins TRBV11-2 to TRBJ1-1; the TCRdb D gene call, TRBD1, has no DNA to confirm it. This CDR3 is built from 14 residues. The germline gives CDR1 SGHAT, CDR2 FQNNGV. CDR3 residues: CASSSGQGYTEAFF.

V gene TRBV12-3 or TRBV12-4 combines with J gene TRBJ2-5; the TRBD1 assignment by TCRdb is unverifiable without DNA. The CDR3 has 13 residues. The CDR3 reads CASKGGPAETQYF.

This rearrangement joins TRBV7-2 to TRBJ1-1; TCRdb gives TRBD1 as the D gene, but with no DNA this cannot be confirmed. The CDR3 contains 14 residues. Germline loops: CDR1 SGHTA, CDR2 FQGNSA. CDR3: CASSQEGVVSDAFF.

The chain is built from TRBV7-2 and TRBJ2-2; absent DNA, TCRdb's TRBD2 call cannot be checked. The CDR3 consists of 16 residues. Germline V gene sequence: CDR1 SGHTA, CDR2 FQGNSA. CDR3 in amino acids: CASSLLLGLSTGELFF.

J is TRBJ1-2 and V is TRBV6-2 or TRBV6-3; TCRdb calls TRBD1, which cannot be checked without DNA. The CDR3 contains 14 residues. Germline CDR1 reads MNHEY; CDR2 reads SVGEGT. The CDR3: CASSTKGQSPGYTF.

The chain has TRBV5-1 and TRBJ2-7; TCRdb's D call of TRBD2 is untestable without DNA. The CDR3 is made up of 13 amino acids. Germline CDR1 is SGHRS and CDR2 is YFSETQ. The CDR3 loop reads CASSLDLAGRQYF. The full variable domain, in which reference TRBV5-1 and TRBJ2-7 provide the parts outside the CDR3, is KAGVTQTPRYLIKTRGQQVTLSCSPISGHRSVSWYQQTPGQGLQFLFEYFSETQRNKGNFPGRFSGRQFSNSRSEMNVSTLELGDSALYLCASSLDLAGRQYFGPGTRLTVT.

The chain recombines TRBV25-1 with TRBJ1-5. This CDR3 has 14 residues. Germline V gene data show CDR1 as MGHDK and CDR2 as SYGVNS. This chain's CDR3 is CASSQPGAGQPQHF. Based on the CDR3 plus reference TRBV25-1 and TRBJ1-5, the full variable domain is EADIYQTPRYLVIGTGKKITLECSQTMGHDKMYWYQQDPGMELHLIHYSYGVNSTEKGDLSSESTVSRIRTEHFPLTLESARPSHTSQYLCASSQPGAGQPQHFGDGTRLSIL.

The chain carries TRBV4-2 and TRBJ2-3; TCRdb calls TRBD1, which cannot be checked without DNA. CDR1 is LGHNA, CDR2 YNFKEQ, per germline. This CDR3 is built from 17 residues. The CDR3 spells CASSQDLERGAPDTQYF.

The chain recombines TRBV12-3 or TRBV12-4 with TRBJ2-2; TCRdb's D gene call, TRBD1, goes unchecked for lack of DNA. The CDR3 extends over 13 amino acids. This CDR3 is CASTRDSTGELFF.

The chain links TRBV7-2 to TRBJ1-1; absent DNA, TCRdb's TRBD1 call cannot be checked. The CDR3 loop spans 15 amino acids. CDR1 SGHTA and CDR2 FQGNSA come from the germline V gene. Here the CDR3 reads CASSLGPPGGTEAFF. Drawing the rest from reference TRBV7-2 and TRBJ1-1, the complete variable domain is GAGVSQSPSNKVTEKGKDVELRCDPISGHTALYWYRQSLGQGLEFLIYFQGNSAPDKSGLPSDRFSAERTGGSVSTLTIQRTQQEDSAVYLCASSLGPPGGTEAFFGQGTRLTVV.

This chain joins TRBV7-2 and TRBJ1-2. The CDR3 contains 15 residues. Germline assignment: CDR1 SGHTA and CDR2 FQGNSA. The CDR3 is CASSLGGGALYGYTF.

The CDR3 sequence is CASSLFGSGDGYTF. The chain recombines TRBV5-1 with TRBJ1-2. Per the germline V gene, CDR1 is SGHRS and CDR2 is YFSETQ. The CDR3 length is 14 residues.

The chain is built from TRBV5-1 and TRBJ2-3; TCRdb names TRBD1, which stays unverified in the absence of DNA. Germline V gives CDR1 SGHRS, CDR2 YFSETQ. The CDR3 loop spans 15 amino acids. CDR3: CASSLVLQGEDTQYF.

The genes are TRBV19 and TRBJ2-1; the D call from TCRdb, TRBD1, cannot be confirmed without DNA. The CDR3 length is 18 residues. Germline loops: CDR1 LNHDA, CDR2 SQIVND (reference sequence). The CDR3 sequence: CASTPIGRQPSSYNEQFF. The variable domain in full, with the rest retrieved from reference TRBV19 and TRBJ2-1, is DGGITQSPKYLFRKEGQNVTLSCEQNLNHDAMYWYRQDPGQGLRLIYYSQIVNDFQKGDIAEGYSVSREKKESFPLTVTSAQKNPTAFYLCASTPIGRQPSSYNEQFFGPGTRLTVL.

The V call is TRBV27, the J call TRBJ1-1. The germline V gene encodes CDR1 MNHEY and CDR2 SMNVEV (reference sequence). The CDR3 is 20 amino acids. This chain's CDR3 is CASSLFQIYDDGRENTEAFF.

V is TRBV19 and J is TRBJ1-1; the TCRdb D gene call, TRBD1, has no DNA to confirm it. CDR1 and CDR2 (germline): LNHDA, SQIVND (reference sequence). The CDR3 loop spans 15 amino acids. CDR3 region: CASRSGGGMNTEAFF. Together with reference TRBV19 and TRBJ1-1, the CDR3 gives the full variable domain: DGGITQSPKYLFRKEGQNVTLSCEQNLNHDAMYWYRQDPGQGLRLIYYSQIVNDFQKGDIAEGYSVSREKKESFPLTVTSAQKNPTAFYLCASRSGGGMNTEAFFGQGTRLTVV.

The chain recombines TRBV28 with TRBJ1-2; TCRdb selects TRBD1, and the lack of DNA leaves this call unchecked. CDR3 length equals 13 residues. Germline V gene sequence: CDR1 MDHEN, CDR2 SYDVKM. This CDR3 reads CASTQGVEYGYTF.

The chain has TRBV29-1 and TRBJ1-1; TCRdb gives TRBD1 as the D gene, but with no DNA this cannot be confirmed. Germline loops: CDR1 SQVTM, CDR2 ANQGSEA. The CDR3 extends over 13 amino acids. The CDR3 sequence: CSAGGQINTEAIF.

This chain connects TRBV7-9 to TRBJ2-1; without DNA, the TCRdb call of TRBD1 cannot be checked. This CDR3 spans 15 amino acids. CDR1 is SEHNR and CDR2 is FQNEAQ in the germline V gene (reference sequence). Here the CDR3 reads CASSRTGSLGNEQFF.

The chain recombines TRBV4-3 with TRBJ2-6. Germline lookup yields CDR1 LGHNA and CDR2 YSLEER. This CDR3 is 16 amino acids long. The CDR3 loop reads CASSQDISSGANVLTF.

The rearrangement links TRBV6-1 to TRBJ1-2; with no DNA, the TCRdb D assignment of TRBD1 cannot be verified. This CDR3 region has 13 residues. Germline values: CDR1 MNHNS, CDR2 SASEGT. CDR3 amino acids: CASSVEGYYGYTF.

The chain carries TRBV2 and TRBJ1-3. The CDR3 covers 13 residues. CDR1 and CDR2 from the germline V gene are SNHLY and FYNNEI. The CDR3 region is CALGSSSGNTIYF.

The genes are TRBV12-3 or TRBV12-4 and TRBJ1-1; no DNA is available, so the TRBD1 call from TCRdb remains unchecked. This CDR3 comprises 17 residues. CDR3 sequence: CASSAGTGISPTTEAFF.

V usage is TRBV6-1 and J usage is TRBJ2-1; TCRdb returns TRBD1, unconfirmable since there is no DNA. The CDR3 consists of 15 residues. Germline loops: CDR1 MNHNS, CDR2 SASEGT. This CDR3 is CASSRGLPGRNEQFF.

CDR3: CSALSKDTQYF. The chain employs TRBV20-1 and TRBJ2-3. This CDR3 is 11 amino acids long. The germline CDR1 and CDR2 sequences are DFQATT and SNEGSKA (reference sequence).